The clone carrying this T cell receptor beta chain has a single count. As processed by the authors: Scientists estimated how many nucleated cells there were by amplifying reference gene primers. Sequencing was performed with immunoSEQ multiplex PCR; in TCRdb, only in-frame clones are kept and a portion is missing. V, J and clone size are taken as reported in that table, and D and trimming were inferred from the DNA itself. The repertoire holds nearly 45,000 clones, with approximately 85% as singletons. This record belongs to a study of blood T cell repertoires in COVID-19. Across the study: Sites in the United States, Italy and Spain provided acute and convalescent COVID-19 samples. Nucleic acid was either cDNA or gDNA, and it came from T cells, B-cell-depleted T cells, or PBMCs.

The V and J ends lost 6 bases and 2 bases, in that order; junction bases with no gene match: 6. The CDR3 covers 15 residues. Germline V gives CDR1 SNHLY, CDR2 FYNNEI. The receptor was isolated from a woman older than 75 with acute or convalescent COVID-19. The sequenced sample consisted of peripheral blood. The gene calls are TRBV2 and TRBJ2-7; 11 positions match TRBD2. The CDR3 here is CASSDPGLAAYEQYF. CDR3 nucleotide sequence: TGTGCCAGCAGCGATCCGGGACTAGCGGCCTACGAGCAGTACTTC.